The next 12 T cell receptor beta chains were all read from a single sample in a study of beta chain features in type 1 diabetes. Whole-study findings and limits: People with Type 1 diabetes carried modestly yet significantly shorter TCRB CDR3s in all four CD4+ subsets.

The whole isolated RNA underwent reverse transcription, so sequencing captured expressed TCRB transcripts. Sequenced by immunoSEQ multiplex PCR; TCRdb stores in-frame clones only, minus some. The table has 630,000 or so clones, around 15% seen once. No antigens are known for them. Material: naive CD4+ T cells from blood. These receptors all stem from a man younger than 35 with type 1 diabetes.

V gene TRBV5-1 combines with J gene TRBJ2-7, with 7 bases aligning to TRBD2. Losses at the gene ends were 0 bases for V and 5 bases for J; bases not matched to a gene: 11. The germline V gene has CDR1 SGHRS and CDR2 YFSETQ. The CDR3 length is 16 residues. CDR3 nucleotide sequence: TGCGCCAGCAGCTTGGCCTCCTCAGCGGGACGGGACGAGCAGTACTTC. Encoded protein: CASSLASSAGRDEQYF.

The chain is built from TRBV11-1 and TRBJ2-1; 7 bases align to TRBD2. Germline V gene sequence: CDR1 SGHAT, CDR2 FQDESV (reference sequence). This CDR3 has 15 amino acids. V lost 4 bases, J lost 1 base, and 4 bases stayed unmatched. The CDR3 region is CASSYRGSSYNEQFF. The CDR3 region has the DNA TGTGCCAGCAGCTATCGCGGGAGTTCCTACAATGAGCAGTTCTTC.

This clone was recorded a few times. The same CDR3 is also encoded by other DNA sequences in this sample. The chain uses TRBV29-1 and TRBJ1-1; D gene uncertain. Trimming removed 4 bases from V and 1 base from J, with 4 bases in between. CDR3 size: 11 residues. Per the germline V gene, CDR1 is SQVTM and CDR2 is ANQGSEA. For the CDR3, the DNA is TGCAGCGTTGGCCGGAACACTGAAGCTTTCTTT. Its protein is CSVGRNTEAFF.

The V call is TRBV30, the J call TRBJ2-5; D not certain. Germline lookup yields CDR1 GTSNPN and CDR2 SVGIG (reference sequence). This CDR3 comprises 12 residues. V lost 6 bases and J 5 bases, leaving 13 bases between the germline ends. The CDR3 bases are TGTGCCTGCATGAACTACCGGGAGACCCAGTACTTC. Translation gives CACMNYRETQYF.

This clone has more than one count but fewer than ten. The CDR3 loop reads CASSIGGRVVGTQYF. CDR3 coding DNA: TGTGCCAGCAGTATCGGGGGGAGGGTCGTGGGGACCCAGTACTTC. This chain connects TRBV28 to TRBJ2-5; TRBD2 matches at 7 bases. This CDR3 has 15 amino acids. CDR1 is MDHEN, CDR2 SYDVKM, per germline. The J segment lost 7 bases and the V segment lost 5 bases, leaving 13 bases of the junction unmatched.

The table lists this clone with a few counts. At one end, the junction sequence differs from germline, possibly due to a read error. J is TRBJ2-7 and V is TRBV5-4; TRBD2 matches 7 bases. The CDR3 runs 13 residues. CDR1 SGHNT and CDR2 YYREEE come from the germline V gene (reference sequence). CDR3 DNA sequence: TGTGCCAGCAGTTACGCAGGACTAGTCTATGAGCACTTC. Protein product: CASSYAGLVYEHF.

This clone was observed at least ten times. The sample contains more than one DNA sequence encoding this CDR3. The chain has TRBV18 and TRBJ2-1; D not resolved. Trimming took off 4 bases at V and 5 bases at J, with 3 bases between the two ends. The germline V gene encodes CDR1 KGHSH and CDR2 LQKENI. This CDR3 is 11 amino acids long. The CDR3 protein is CASSLNNEQFF. The CDR3, as DNA: TGTGCCAGCTCACTTAACAATGAGCAGTTCTTC. The entire variable domain, with the rest obtained from reference TRBV18 and TRBJ2-1, is as follows: NAGVMQNPRHLVRRRGQEARLRCSPMKGHSHVYWYRQLPEEGLKFMVYLQKENIIDESGMPKERFSAEFPKEGPSILRIQQVVRGDSAAYFCASSLNNEQFFGPGTRLTVL.

The table lists this clone with a few counts. The chain carries TRBV28 and TRBJ2-7; TRBD2 agrees at 14 bases. V shed 8 bases, J shed 7 bases, and the junction held 13 bases outside the gene matches. The CDR3 length is 16 residues. Per germline, CDR1 MDHEN and CDR2 SYDVKM. The CDR3: CASVTHPGLAGEEQYF. CDR3 DNA sequence: TGTGCCAGCGTTACTCACCCGGGACTAGCGGGGGAAGAGCAGTACTTC. Based on the CDR3 plus reference TRBV28 and TRBJ2-7, the full variable domain is DVKVTQSSRYLVKRTGEKVFLECVQDMDHENMFWYRQDPGLGLRLIYFSYDVKMKEKGDIPEGYSVSREKKERFSLILESASTNQTSMYLCASVTHPGLAGEEQYFGPGTRLTVT.

The rearrangement uses TRBV4-1 and TRBJ2-7, with D possibly being TRBD2 (7 bases). V lost 2 bases, J lost 7 bases, and 24 bases lay in between. The CDR3 has 17 amino acids. CDR1 is MGHRA, CDR2 YSYEKL, per germline. CDR3 sequence reads: CASSQLNRDYSGVEQYF. The CDR3 DNA reads as TGCGCCAGCAGCCAACTGAACCGGGACTACTCAGGGGTGGAGCAGTACTTC.

The V call is TRBV25-1, the J call TRBJ1-2; 7 nucleotides line up with TRBD1. The CDR3 length is 13 residues. From germline, CDR1 is MGHDK and CDR2 SYGVNS. The V gene end was trimmed by 5 bases and the J gene end by 8 bases; junction bases not matched to a gene: 8. DNA of the CDR3: TGTGCCAGCAGTCAACCAGGGGGTCGAGGCTACACCTTC. It specifies CASSQPGGRGYTF.

Only a few counts were recorded for this clone. V is TRBV9 and J is TRBJ2-2, with 8 bases fitting TRBD1. V gave up 0 bases and J gave up 6 bases; unmatched junction bases: 4. CDR1 is SGDLS, CDR2 YYNGEE, per germline. The CDR3 loop spans 15 amino acids. Written as DNA, the CDR3 is TGTGCCAGCAGCGTAGGGCAGGGGGCGCCCGGGGAGCTGTTTTTT. Translated: CASSVGQGAPGELFF.

This clone showed up just a few times. Other DNA sequences in the same sample also yield this CDR3. The V and J genes are TRBV7-2 and TRBJ2-7, with 9 bases identical to TRBD1. CDR3 size: 14 residues. The V and J ends lost 4 bases and 2 bases, in that order; junction bases with no gene match: 3. Looked up from germline, CDR1 is SGHTA and CDR2 is FQGNSA. The CDR3 bases are TGTGCCAGCAGCTCGGACAGGGGAGCCTACGAGCAGTACTTC. It translates to CASSSDRGAYEQYF.